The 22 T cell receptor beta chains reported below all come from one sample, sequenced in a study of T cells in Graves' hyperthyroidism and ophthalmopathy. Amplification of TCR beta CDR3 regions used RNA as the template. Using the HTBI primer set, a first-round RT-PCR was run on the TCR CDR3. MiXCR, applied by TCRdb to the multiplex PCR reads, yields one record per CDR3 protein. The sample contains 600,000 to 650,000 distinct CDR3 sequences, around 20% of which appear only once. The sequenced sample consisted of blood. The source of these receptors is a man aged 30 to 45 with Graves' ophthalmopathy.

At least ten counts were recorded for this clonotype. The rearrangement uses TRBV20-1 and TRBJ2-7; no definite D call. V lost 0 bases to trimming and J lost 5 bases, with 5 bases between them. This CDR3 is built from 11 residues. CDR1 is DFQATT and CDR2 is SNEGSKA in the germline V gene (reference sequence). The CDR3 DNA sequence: TGCAGTGCTAGAGAGGATAACGAGCAGTACTTC. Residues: CSAREDNEQYF.

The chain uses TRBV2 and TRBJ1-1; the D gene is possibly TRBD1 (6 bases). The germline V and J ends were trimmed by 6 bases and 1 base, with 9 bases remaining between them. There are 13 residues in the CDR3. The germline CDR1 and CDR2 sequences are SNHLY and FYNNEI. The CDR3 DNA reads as TGTGCCAGCAGAGTACAGGGGAACACTGAAGCTTTCTTT. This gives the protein CASRVQGNTEAFF.

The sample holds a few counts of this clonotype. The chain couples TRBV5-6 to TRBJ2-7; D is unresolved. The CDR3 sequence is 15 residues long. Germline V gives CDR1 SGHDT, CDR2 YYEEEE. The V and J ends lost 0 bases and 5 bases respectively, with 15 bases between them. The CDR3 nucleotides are TGTGCCAGCAGCTTGGATGGGGTAGTTCTCCACGAGCAGTACTTC. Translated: CASSLDGVVLHEQYF.

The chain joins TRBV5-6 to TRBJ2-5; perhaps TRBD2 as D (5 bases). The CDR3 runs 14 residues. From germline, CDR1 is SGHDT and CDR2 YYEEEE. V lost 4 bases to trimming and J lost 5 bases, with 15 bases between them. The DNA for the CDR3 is TGTGCCAGCAGCCACGAGGGAATCCAGGAGACCCAGTACTTC. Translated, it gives CASSHEGIQETQYF.

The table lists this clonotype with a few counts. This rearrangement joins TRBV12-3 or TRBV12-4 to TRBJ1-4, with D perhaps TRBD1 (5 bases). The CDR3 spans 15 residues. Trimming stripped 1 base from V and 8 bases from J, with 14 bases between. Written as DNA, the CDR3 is TGTGCCAGCAGTTTAGGGGGCAGGGCTGGGGAAAAACTGTTTTTT. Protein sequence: CASSLGGRAGEKLFF.

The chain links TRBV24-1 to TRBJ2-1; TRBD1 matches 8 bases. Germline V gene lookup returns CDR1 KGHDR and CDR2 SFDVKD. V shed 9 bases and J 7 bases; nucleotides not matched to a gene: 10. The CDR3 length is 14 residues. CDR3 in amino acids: CATQRTGTWNEQFF. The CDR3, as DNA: TGTGCCACCCAAAGGACAGGGACTTGGAATGAGCAGTTCTTC.

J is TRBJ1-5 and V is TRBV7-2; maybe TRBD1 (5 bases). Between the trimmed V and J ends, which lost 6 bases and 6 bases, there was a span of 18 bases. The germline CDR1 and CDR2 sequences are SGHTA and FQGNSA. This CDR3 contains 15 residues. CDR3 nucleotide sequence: TGTGCCAGCAGTTATACCGGGACGGCTCCTCAGCCCCAGCATTTT. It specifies CASSYTGTAPQPQHF.

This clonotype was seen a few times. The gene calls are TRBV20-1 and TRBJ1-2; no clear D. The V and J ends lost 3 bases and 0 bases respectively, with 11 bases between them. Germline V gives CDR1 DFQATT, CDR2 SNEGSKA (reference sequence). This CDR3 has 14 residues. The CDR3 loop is CSASDPVSNYGYTF. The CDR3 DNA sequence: TGCAGTGCTAGTGACCCGGTCTCTAACTATGGCTACACCTTC.

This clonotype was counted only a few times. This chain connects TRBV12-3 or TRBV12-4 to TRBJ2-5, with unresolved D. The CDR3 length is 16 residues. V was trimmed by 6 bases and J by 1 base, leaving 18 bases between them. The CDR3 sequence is CASSPPTGSTQETQYF. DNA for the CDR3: TGTGCCAGCAGCCCCCCAACGGGCAGCACCCAAGAGACCCAGTACTTC.

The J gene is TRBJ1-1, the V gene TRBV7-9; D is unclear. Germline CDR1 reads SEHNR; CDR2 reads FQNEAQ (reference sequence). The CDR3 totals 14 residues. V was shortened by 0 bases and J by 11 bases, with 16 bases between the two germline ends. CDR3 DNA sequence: TGTGCCAGCAGCTTAGCCTTGGCCCCCCTTAATGCTTTCTTT. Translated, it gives CASSLALAPLNAFF.

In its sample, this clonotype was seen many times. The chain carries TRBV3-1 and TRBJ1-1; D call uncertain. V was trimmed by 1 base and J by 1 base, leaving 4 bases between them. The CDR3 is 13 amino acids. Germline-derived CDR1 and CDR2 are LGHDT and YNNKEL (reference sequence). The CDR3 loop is CASSQVGNTEAFF. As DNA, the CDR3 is TGTGCCAGCAGCCAAGTGGGGAACACTGAAGCTTTCTTT.

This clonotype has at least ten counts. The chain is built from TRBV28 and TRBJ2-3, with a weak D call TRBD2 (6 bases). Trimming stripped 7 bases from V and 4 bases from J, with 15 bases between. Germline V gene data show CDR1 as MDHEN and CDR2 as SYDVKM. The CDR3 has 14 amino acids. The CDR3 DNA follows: TGTGCCAGCACCGAACCCCCGGGAGCAGATACGCAGTATTTT. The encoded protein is CASTEPPGADTQYF.

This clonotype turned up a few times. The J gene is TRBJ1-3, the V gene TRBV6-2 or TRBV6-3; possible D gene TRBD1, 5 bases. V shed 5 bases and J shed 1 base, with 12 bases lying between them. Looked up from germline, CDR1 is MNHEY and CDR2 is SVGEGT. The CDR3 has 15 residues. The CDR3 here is CASSALDSSGNTIYF. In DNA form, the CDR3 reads TGTGCCAGCAGTGCCTTAGACAGTTCTGGAAACACCATATATTTT.

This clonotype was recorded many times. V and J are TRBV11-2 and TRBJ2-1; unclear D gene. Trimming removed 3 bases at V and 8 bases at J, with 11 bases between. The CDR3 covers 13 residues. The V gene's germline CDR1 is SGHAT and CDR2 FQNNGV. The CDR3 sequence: CASSFGPTYEQFF. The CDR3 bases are TGTGCCAGCAGCTTTGGGCCGACGTATGAGCAGTTCTTC.

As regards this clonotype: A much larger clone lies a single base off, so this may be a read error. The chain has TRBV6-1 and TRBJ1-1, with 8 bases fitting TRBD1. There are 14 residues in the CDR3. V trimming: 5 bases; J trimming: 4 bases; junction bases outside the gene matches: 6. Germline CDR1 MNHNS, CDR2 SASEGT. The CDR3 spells CASSTQGASTEAFF. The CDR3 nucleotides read TGTGCCAGCAGTACTCAGGGGGCGAGCACTGAAGCTTTCTTT.

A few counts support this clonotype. The DNA for the CDR3 is TGTGCCAGCAGTGAAACAGCCCGGGACAACGCCTACGAGCAGTACTTC. Translated: CASSETARDNAYEQYF. This chain connects TRBV25-1 to TRBJ2-7; D might be TRBD1 (6 bases). Germline values: CDR1 MGHDK, CDR2 SYGVNS. The V end lost 2 bases, the J end lost 2 bases, and 16 bases lay between the germline ends. The CDR3 has 16 residues.

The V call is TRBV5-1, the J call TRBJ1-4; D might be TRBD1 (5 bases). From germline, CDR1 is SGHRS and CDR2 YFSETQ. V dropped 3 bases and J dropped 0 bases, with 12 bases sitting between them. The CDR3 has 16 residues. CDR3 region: CASSWARESTNEKLFF. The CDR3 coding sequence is TGCGCCAGCAGCTGGGCCAGGGAATCAACTAATGAAAAACTGTTTTTT.

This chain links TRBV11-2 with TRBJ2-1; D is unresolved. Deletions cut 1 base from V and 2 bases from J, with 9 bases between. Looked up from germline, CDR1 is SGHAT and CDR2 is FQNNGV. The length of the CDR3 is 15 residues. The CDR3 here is CASSLGRSAYNEQFF. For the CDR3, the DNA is TGTGCCAGCAGCTTAGGGCGGTCAGCCTACAATGAGCAGTTCTTC. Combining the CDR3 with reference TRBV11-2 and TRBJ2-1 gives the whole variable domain EAGVAQSPRYKIIEKRQSVAFWCNPISGHATLYWYQQILGQGPKLLIQFQNNGVVDDSQLPKDRFSAERLKGVDSTLKIQPAKLEDSAVYLCASSLGRSAYNEQFFGPGTRLTVL.

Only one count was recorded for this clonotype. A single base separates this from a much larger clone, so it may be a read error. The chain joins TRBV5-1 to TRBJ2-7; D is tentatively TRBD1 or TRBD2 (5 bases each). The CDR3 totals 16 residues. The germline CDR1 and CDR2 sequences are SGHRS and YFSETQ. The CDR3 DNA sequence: TGCGCCAGCAGCTCAAATGGGACCGACAGACTCTACAAGCAGTACTTC. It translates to CASSSNGTDRLYKQYF.

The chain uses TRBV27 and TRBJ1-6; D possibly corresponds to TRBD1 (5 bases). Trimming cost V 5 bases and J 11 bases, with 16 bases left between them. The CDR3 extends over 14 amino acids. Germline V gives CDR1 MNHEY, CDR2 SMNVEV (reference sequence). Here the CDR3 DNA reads TGTGCCAGCAGTCCCCGTTCTTTGGGGGCACCCCTCCACTTT. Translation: CASSPRSLGAPLHF.

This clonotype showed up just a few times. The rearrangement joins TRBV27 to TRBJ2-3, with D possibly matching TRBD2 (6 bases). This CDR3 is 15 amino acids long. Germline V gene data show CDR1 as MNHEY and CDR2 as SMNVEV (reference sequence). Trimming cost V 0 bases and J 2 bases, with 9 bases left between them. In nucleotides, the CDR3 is TGTGCCAGCAGTTTATCGGGAGGTCACACAGATACGCAGTATTTT. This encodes CASSLSGGHTDTQYF.

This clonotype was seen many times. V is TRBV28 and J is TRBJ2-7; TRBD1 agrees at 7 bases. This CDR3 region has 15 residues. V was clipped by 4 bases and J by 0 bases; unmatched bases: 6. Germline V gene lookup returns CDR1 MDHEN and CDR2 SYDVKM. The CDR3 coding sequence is TGTGCCAGCAGTTCCCCGACAGGGTACTCCTACGAGCAGTACTTC. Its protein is CASSSPTGYSYEQYF.